A single sample gave rise to the 10 T cell receptor beta chains below, sequenced in a study of identical twins. A single record per CDR3 protein comes from TCRdb applying MiXCR to the 5' RACE reads. The sample shows approximately 620,000 distinct CDR3 sequences, 8% to 9% of them seen only once. This sample was also put to use in a study of yellow fever vaccine responses in identical twins.

Source material: PBMCs. The receptors originated from a woman aged 18-29 years in good health.

This clonotype has a handful of counts. The genes are TRBV15 and TRBJ1-4, with TRBD1 matching over 9 bases. CDR1 is LNHNV, CDR2 YYDKDF, per germline (reference sequence). V dropped 2 bases and J dropped 7; count of bases not matched to a gene: 5. The CDR3 runs to 15 residues. CDR3: CATSRRDREREKLFF. The CDR3 bases are TGTGCCACCAGCAGACGGGACAGGGAACGTGAAAAACTGTTTTTT.

This clonotype turned up a few times. The chain recombines TRBV7-9 with TRBJ2-7, with 7 bases that match TRBD2. The V segment lost 1 base and the J segment 2 bases; nucleotides outside the gene matches: 8. The CDR3 length is 16 residues. Per the germline V gene, CDR1 is SEHNR and CDR2 is FQNEAQ (reference sequence). The CDR3 region is CASSLGPGLWAYEQYF. The CDR3 DNA reads as TGTGCCAGCAGCTTAGGCCCGGGACTATGGGCCTACGAGCAGTACTTC.

The chain is built from TRBV4-3 and TRBJ2-5, with D hard to call. The V gene lost 0 bases and the J gene lost 7 bases, with 12 bases spanning the gap. CDR3 length: 14 amino acids. CDR1 LGHNA and CDR2 YSLEER come from the germline V gene. CDR3 sequence reads: CASSQDPLGGTQYF. Written as DNA, the CDR3 is TGCGCCAGCAGCCAAGATCCCTTAGGTGGGACCCAGTACTTC.

This clonotype turned up a few times. The chain joins TRBV28 to TRBJ2-7; perhaps D is TRBD1 or TRBD2 (6 bases each). Per the germline V gene, CDR1 is MDHEN and CDR2 is SYDVKM. Trimming pared 5 bases from V and 5 bases from J, leaving 19 bases between. CDR3 length equals 15 residues. The CDR3 coding sequence is TGTGCCAGCAGTCTGGGGGGCAGGGCATTCGACGAGCAGTACTTC. It codes for CASSLGGRAFDEQYF.

The gene calls are TRBV6-5 and TRBJ2-3; 8 bases align to TRBD2. The trim removed 2 bases at V and 4 bases at J, leaving 11 bases unmatched. The CDR3 length is 17 residues. Germline V gene sequence: CDR1 MNHEY, CDR2 SVGAGI. CDR3 protein: CASSYRRGAAVADTQYF. CDR3 DNA: TGTGCCAGCAGTTACAGGCGGGGGGCGGCCGTGGCAGATACGCAGTATTTT.

There are a few counts of this clonotype. The V call is TRBV20-1, the J call TRBJ2-7; D tentatively fits TRBD1 or TRBD2 (6 bases each). CDR1 and CDR2 (germline): DFQATT, SNEGSKA (reference sequence). The CDR3 covers 14 residues. V lost 5 bases to trimming and J lost 2 bases, with 16 bases between them. The CDR3 DNA reads as TGCAGTGCTCCCCTTGCGGGGACACCCTACGAGCAGTACTTC. It translates to CSAPLAGTPYEQYF.

Many counts were recorded for this clonotype. This CDR3 reads CASSVGLAGSTGELFF. The CDR3 bases are TGCGCCAGCAGCGTGGGACTAGCGGGAAGCACCGGGGAGCTGTTTTTT. The chain couples TRBV5-1 to TRBJ2-2; 13 nucleotides match TRBD2. The CDR3 runs to 16 residues. The trim removed 4 bases at V and 4 bases at J, leaving 4 bases unmatched. Looked up from germline, CDR1 is SGHRS and CDR2 is YFSETQ.

This clonotype has at least ten counts. The CDR3 sequence: CATSDSTVYQETQYF. The CDR3 bases are TGTGCCACCAGTGATTCGACAGTCTACCAAGAGACCCAGTACTTC. This chain connects TRBV24-1 to TRBJ2-5, with a weak D call TRBD1 (5 bases). Per germline, CDR1 KGHDR and CDR2 SFDVKD. There are 15 residues in the CDR3. The V and J ends lost 2 bases and 0 bases respectively, with 9 bases between them.

This clonotype has at least ten counts. This chain uses TRBV29-1 with TRBJ1-2; D not resolved. Germline V CDR1 and CDR2: SQVTM, ANQGSEA. With 3 bases removed from V and 4 bases from J, the gap between germline ends came to 18 bases. The length of the CDR3 is 15 residues. The CDR3 protein is CSVEGAVRTVYGYTF. The CDR3 coding sequence is TGCAGCGTTGAGGGAGCAGTAAGGACCGTCTATGGCTACACCTTC.

The rearrangement links TRBV4-1 to TRBJ2-5, with 10 bases aligning to TRBD2. The CDR3 runs to 15 residues. The germline V gene encodes CDR1 MGHRA and CDR2 YSYEKL. V trimming: 1 base; J trimming: 5 bases; junction bases outside the gene matches: 4. The CDR3 DNA is TGCGCCAGCAGCCAAGGACTAGCGGGTATGGAGACCCAGTACTTC. Translated: CASSQGLAGMETQYF.